A selection of T cell receptor beta chains follows, all from one sample in a study of vaccination and CD4 T cells after COVID-19. No antigen has been identified for these receptors. In TCRdb, the PCR reads were re-called with MiXCR into one record per CDR3 protein. The sample has more than 9,000 distinct CDR3 sequences; about 41% are singletons. The sample consisted of CD4+ T cells from blood, cultured in vitro, taken after SARS-CoV-2 vaccination. The receptors were sampled from a human donor who had recovered from COVID-19. The CDR3 runs from the conserved cysteine through the conserved F or W. Each record gives: clone size, J gene, V gene, D gene, CDR3 protein, CDR3 DNA. D genes are given only for firm matches. Clone size, where shown, is once, few, many, or a class for clones that have expanded.

NA TRBJ2-5 TRBV20-1 NA CSARGTIQETQYF TGCAGTGCTAGAGGTACAATCCAAGAGACCCAGTACTTC
few TRBJ1-3 TRBV27 NA CASRSLSGNTIYF TGTGCCAGTCGTTCCCTCTCTGGAAACACCATATATTTT
NA TRBJ2-3 TRBV20-1 NA CSARDLTRSTDTQYF TGCAGTGCTAGAGACCTAACTAGAAGCACAGATACGCAGTATTTT
once TRBJ2-1 TRBV4-3 TRBD2 CASSQAPRTSGPRGEQFF TGCGCCAGCAGCCAAGCCCCCCGGACTAGCGGCCCCAGAGGGGAGCAGTTCTTC
few TRBJ2-5 TRBV20-1 TRBD1 CSARLGQDFQETQYF TGCAGTGCTAGGTTAGGACAGGACTTTCAAGAGACCCAGTACTTC
NA TRBJ1-3 TRBV6-5 NA CASSYSRRGDTIYF TGTGCCAGCAGTTACTCGAGAAGGGGGGACACCATATACTTT
few TRBJ2-3 TRBV6-1 NA CASRTGWGQDTDTQYF TGTGCCAGCAGAACGGGATGGGGGCAAGATACAGATACGCAGTATTTT
few TRBJ1-2 TRBV6-5 NA CASSYEGKIYGYTF TGTGCCAGCAGTTATGAGGGGAAGATCTATGGCTACACCTTC
NA TRBJ2-7 TRBV7-9 TRBD1 CASSFWDRGHEQYF TGTGCCAGCAGCTTCTGGGACAGGGGGCACGAGCAGTACTTC
NA TRBJ1-2 TRBV28 NA CASSPGANYGYTF TGTGCCAGCAGTCCGGGGGCTAACTATGGCTACACCTTC
few TRBJ2-7 TRBV10-3 TRBD1 CAISRTGWNEQYF TGTGCCATCAGTAGGACAGGGTGGAACGAGCAGTACTTC
NA TRBJ2-3 TRBV4-3 TRBD2 CASSQSGTLDTQYF TGCGCCAGCAGCCAGAGCGGGACCCTCGATACGCAGTATTTT
few TRBJ2-3 TRBV29-1 TRBD2 CSGGLAGGTDTQYF TGCAGCGGAGGACTAGCGGGAGGCACAGATACGCAGTATTTT
few TRBJ2-3 TRBV5-1 TRBD1 CASRLQGVTDTQYF TGCGCCAGCAGACTACAGGGGGTTACAGATACGCAGTATTTT
NA TRBJ2-1 TRBV7-3 TRBD2 CASSLRLAGNNEQFF TGTGCCAGCAGCTTAAGGCTAGCGGGAAACAATGAGCAGTTCTTC
NA TRBJ1-6 TRBV6-2/TRBV6-3 NA CASSLEPGSPLHF TGTGCCAGCAGTTTGGAGCCTGGTTCACCCCTCCACTTT
few TRBJ1-5 TRBV19 NA CASSGHPRPFSNQPQHF TGTGCCAGTAGCGGACATCCGAGACCCTTTAGCAATCAGCCCCAGCATTTT
few TRBJ2-3 TRBV7-9 TRBD2 CASSLGLAGSVSTDTQYF TGTGCCAGCAGCTTGGGACTAGCGGGATCTGTTAGCACAGATACGCAGTATTTT
NA TRBJ1-3 TRBV6-5 TRBD1 CASSSATDRAGNTIYF TGTGCCAGCAGTTCGGCGACCGACAGGGCTGGAAACACCATATATTTT
NA TRBJ1-2 TRBV15 NA CATSRAPRDWDGYTF TGTGCCACCAGCAGAGCTCCAAGGGACTGGGATGGCTACACCTTC
NA TRBJ2-3 TRBV12-3/TRBV12-4 TRBD2 CASSLDGRRDTQYF TGTGCCAGCAGTTTAGACGGGAGGAGAGATACGCAGTATTTT
few TRBJ2-7 TRBV6-5 TRBD2 CASSSARTSGRSPYEQYF TGTGCCAGCAGTTCAGCTAGGACTAGCGGGAGATCCCCCTACGAGCAGTACTTC
NA TRBJ2-7 TRBV19 NA CASSTSAGTYEQYF TGTGCCAGTAGTACCTCCGCTGGAACCTACGAGCAGTACTTC
few TRBJ1-5 TRBV2 NA CASTPGQGKIQPQHF TGTGCCAGCACCCCGGGGCAGGGGAAGATTCAGCCCCAGCATTTT
NA TRBJ2-2 TRBV7-9 NA CASSLWGANTGELFF TGTGCCAGCAGCTTATGGGGCGCGAACACCGGGGAGCTGTTTTTT
NA TRBJ2-7 TRBV6-1 NA CASRPGLHSYEQYF TGTGCCAGCAGACCGGGTCTCCACTCCTACGAGCAGTACTTC
NA TRBJ2-3 TRBV7-9 TRBD2 CASSSGLAGVADTQYF TGTGCCAGCAGCTCCGGACTAGCGGGAGTTGCAGATACGCAGTATTTT
NA TRBJ2-1 TRBV5-1 TRBD2 CASSWGLASNEQFF TGCGCCAGCAGCTGGGGACTAGCCTCGAATGAGCAGTTCTTC
NA TRBJ1-2 TRBV19 NA CASSFDTKDYGYTF TGTGCCAGTAGTTTTGACACCAAGGACTATGGCTACACCTTC
NA TRBJ1-6 TRBV30 TRBD1 CALGQGNSPLHF TGTGCCTTGGGACAGGGGAATTCACCCCTCCACTTT
NA TRBJ1-6 TRBV27 NA CASSQRTVSLSYNSPLHF TGTGCCAGCAGTCAGCGGACAGTCAGCCTCTCCTATAATTCACCCCTCCACTTT
NA TRBJ2-7 TRBV5-4 TRBD2 CASSRGGTSGKVEQYF TGTGCCAGCAGCAGGGGAGGGACTAGCGGGAAGGTGGAGCAGTACTTC
few TRBJ2-1 TRBV19 NA CASRKTVYNEQFF TGTGCCAGTAGAAAGACAGTCTACAATGAGCAGTTCTTC
NA TRBJ1-2 TRBV5-4 TRBD1 CASSPLQGYYGYTF TGTGCCAGCAGCCCACTACAGGGGTACTATGGCTACACCTTC
NA TRBJ2-6 TRBV20-1 NA CSARGQGGSGANVLTF TGCAGTGCTAGGGGGCAGGGGGGCTCTGGGGCCAACGTCCTGACTTTC
NA TRBJ1-2 TRBV19 NA CASSIRESGYTF TGTGCCAGTAGTATCCGGGAGTCTGGCTACACCTTC
few TRBJ2-2 TRBV7-2 NA CASSLGWDQATGELFF TGTGCCAGCAGCTTAGGATGGGACCAGGCCACCGGGGAGCTGTTTTTT
NA TRBJ2-2 TRBV19 NA CASSTNRQPFETGELFF TGTGCCAGTAGTACCAACCGGCAGCCTTTTGAAACCGGGGAGCTGTTTTTT
NA TRBJ1-5 TRBV28 NA CASSLSGAFNQPQHF TGTGCCAGCAGTTTAAGCGGGGCCTTCAATCAGCCCCAGCATTTT
NA TRBJ2-7 TRBV27 TRBD1 CASSLSFLGQGAIQYF TGTGCCAGCAGTTTATCTTTTTTGGGACAGGGGGCAATACAGTACTTC
NA TRBJ1-1 TRBV7-9 NA CASSLALNTEAFF TGTGCCAGCAGCTTAGCATTGAACACTGAAGCTTTCTTT
once TRBJ1-2 TRBV19 NA CASRPRGTNGYTF TGTGCCAGTAGACCGCGGGGCACCAATGGCTACACCTTC
NA TRBJ1-1 TRBV20-1 NA CSASQPGRTMNTEAFF TGCAGTGCTTCCCAACCGGGACGGACCATGAACACTGAAGCTTTCTTT
once TRBJ2-5 TRBV4-1 TRBD2 CASSQGWSGAGGSKQETQYF TGCGCCAGCAGCCAAGGATGGTCAGGTGCAGGCGGGAGCAAACAAGAGACCCAGTACTTC
NA TRBJ2-3 TRBV5-8 TRBD1 CASSLGHGQGLGPQYF TGTGCCAGCAGCCTCGGCCACGGACAGGGCCTTGGACCGCAGTATTTT
NA TRBJ1-5 TRBV6-2/TRBV6-3 TRBD1 CASSGLTGSNQPQHF TGTGCCAGCAGTGGATTGACAGGGAGCAATCAGCCCCAGCATTTT
NA TRBJ1-2 TRBV5-6 NA CASSPGTLVYGYTF TGTGCCAGCAGCCCCGGGACACTCGTCTATGGCTACACCTTC
few TRBJ1-1 TRBV28 NA CASSLSPTGAFF TGTGCCAGCAGTTTATCCCCCACGGGAGCTTTCTTT
few TRBJ1-6 TRBV6-5 TRBD1 CASSSAGGNSPLHF TGTGCCAGCAGTTCTGCAGGGGGCAATTCACCCCTCCACTTT
NA TRBJ1-4 TRBV19 NA CASSPYLRINEKLFF TGTGCCAGTAGTCCCTACCTCCGGATTAATGAAAAACTGTTTTTT
few TRBJ1-6 TRBV12-3/TRBV12-4 TRBD1 CASRGQGFGNSPLHF TGTGCCAGCAGGGGACAGGGGTTCGGGAATTCACCCCTCCACTTT
NA TRBJ2-1 TRBV28 NA CASSPLVKGSEQFF TGTGCCAGCAGCCCCCTTGTTAAAGGGAGCGAGCAGTTCTTC
once TRBJ1-2 TRBV28 NA CASTRGVGYGYTF TGTGCCAGCACCAGAGGGGTTGGGTATGGCTACACCTTC
NA TRBJ1-2 TRBV20-1 NA CSYYPNYGYTF TGCAGTTATTACCCTAACTATGGCTACACCTTC
NA TRBJ2-3 TRBV4-1 NA CASSQVNLVEADTQYF TGCGCCAGCAGCCAAGTCAATCTAGTCGAAGCAGATACGCAGTATTTT